What follows is one T cell receptor beta chain and its context. As yet, its antigen is unknown. This sample is part of a study of T cell repertoires in cytomegalovirus infection. For the study at large: Recently identified HLA-C-restricted CMV epitopes and well-studied HLA-B-restricted CMV epitopes were used by the study. Evidence of both CMV infection and a matching HLA type came from public TCR beta signatures. General study results and limits: Dominating the ex vivo response were TCR beta clonotypes that were CMV-specific and HLA-C-restricted.

TCRdb called the reads again in MiXCR, with one record for every CDR3 protein. The sample includes fewer than 1,000,000 distinct CDR3 sequences, approximately 33% seen only once; the top ten take 13%. V gave up 0 bases and J gave up 0 bases, with 9 bases separating them. This CDR3 spans 14 amino acids. The germline V gene encodes CDR1 DFQATT and CDR2 SNEGSKA (reference sequence). V and J are TRBV20-1 and TRBJ2-7; tentative D call: TRBD2 (6 bases). This receptor was taken from a human donor in good health (CMV status not recorded). Some clones in this sample may be carry-over from other donors' samples. The sequences come from cultured CD8+ T cells from PBMCs, collected from culture after CMV antigen stimulation. The CDR3 protein is CSARDMGGSYEQYF. The CDR3 nucleotides are TGCAGTGCTAGAGATATGGGGGGCTCCTACGAGCAGTACTTC.